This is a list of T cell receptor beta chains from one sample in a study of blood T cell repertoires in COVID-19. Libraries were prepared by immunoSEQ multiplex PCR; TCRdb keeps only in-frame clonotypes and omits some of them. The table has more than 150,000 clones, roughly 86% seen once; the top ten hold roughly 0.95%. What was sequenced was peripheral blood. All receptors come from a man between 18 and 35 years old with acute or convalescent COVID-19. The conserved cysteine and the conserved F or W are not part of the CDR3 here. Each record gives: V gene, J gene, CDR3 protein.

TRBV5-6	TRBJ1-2	ASRGTGDGYGYT
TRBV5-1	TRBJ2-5	ASSLVMGEEKTQY
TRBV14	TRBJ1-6	ASSQFNNSPLH
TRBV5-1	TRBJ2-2	ASSPTAGVGTGELF
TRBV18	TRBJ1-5	ASSAAGQFQPQH
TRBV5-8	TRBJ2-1	ASSLSGTGASYNEQF
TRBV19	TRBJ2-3	ASNPRSSGDTQY
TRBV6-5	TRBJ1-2	ASSPQGVSYGYT
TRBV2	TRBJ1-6	ASSEGPGNSPLH
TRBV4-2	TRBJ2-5	ASSLGREPETQY
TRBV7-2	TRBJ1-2	ASSLALSTGPEGYT
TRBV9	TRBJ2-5	ASSVIGRGGLETQY
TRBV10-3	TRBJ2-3	AISERGTSVDTQY
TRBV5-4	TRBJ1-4	ASSPETGPNEKLF
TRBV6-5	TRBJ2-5	ASSYSPSGNQETQY
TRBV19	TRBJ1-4	ASSIGEARGEKLF
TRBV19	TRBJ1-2	ASSTETGPYGYT
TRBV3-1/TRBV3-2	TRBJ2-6	ASSQGRGGSSGANVLT
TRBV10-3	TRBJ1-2	AFNLIREGYGYT
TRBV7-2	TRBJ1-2	ASSPRTANYGYT
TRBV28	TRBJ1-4	ASSAVTGTTNEKLF
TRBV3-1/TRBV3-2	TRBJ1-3	ASSQVGSSGNTIY
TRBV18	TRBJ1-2	ASSPPGQGFYGYT
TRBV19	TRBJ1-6	ASWTDSPLH
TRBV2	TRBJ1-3	ASSDPKTGGAMGNTIY
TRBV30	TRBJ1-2	AWSADRGGYT
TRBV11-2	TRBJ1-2	ASSSLSQGARYGYT
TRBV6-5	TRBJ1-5	ASRATGTRNQPQH
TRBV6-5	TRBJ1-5	ASLGDRGYQPQH
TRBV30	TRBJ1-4	AWSRLSGTGDEKLF
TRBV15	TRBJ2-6	ATSRMIVSGANVLT
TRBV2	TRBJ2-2	ASSRSSGAGELF
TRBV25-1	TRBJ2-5	ASSGGAGRETQY
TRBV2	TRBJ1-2	ASSESSGYANGYT
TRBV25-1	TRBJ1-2	ASSHLDRELDGYT
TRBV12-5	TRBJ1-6	ASVRGSYNSPLH
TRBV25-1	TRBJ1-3	ASSVHGFSGNTIY
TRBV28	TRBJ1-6	ASSLRASPLH
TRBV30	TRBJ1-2	AWRGQESLYSGGYT
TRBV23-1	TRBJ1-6	ASSQGEGRVSNSPLH
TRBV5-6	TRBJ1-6	ASSLGLDTSNSPLH
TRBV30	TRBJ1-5	AWSRTGGVNQPQH
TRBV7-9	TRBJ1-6	ASSLVQGDSLLH
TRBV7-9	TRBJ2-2	ASSLAFGGTGELF
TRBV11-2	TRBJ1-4	ASSDRNNEKLF
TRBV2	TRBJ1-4	ASSDDRGEKLF
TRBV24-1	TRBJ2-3	ATSDPWTDSGASTDTQY
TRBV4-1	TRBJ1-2	ASSRQDSSYGYT
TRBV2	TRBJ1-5	ASSVAGITYYSNQPQH
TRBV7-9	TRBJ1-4	ASSFEDRGNEKLF
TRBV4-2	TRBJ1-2	ASSQGAGDLYGYT
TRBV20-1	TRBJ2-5	SASRLAGGTKETQY
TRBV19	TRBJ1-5	ASSLARAASYSNQPQH
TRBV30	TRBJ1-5	AWRNKGATQPQH
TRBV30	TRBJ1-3	ASVGQYSGNTIY